A single sample is the source of the 31 T cell receptor beta chains below, sequenced in a study of blood T cell repertoires in COVID-19. Clones were sequenced by immunoSEQ multiplex PCR, and TCRdb holds only the in-frame ones, with some missing. Of 210,000 or so clones listed, 80% were seen once; the top ten hold 3.5% to 5.5%. Sequenced sample: PBMCs or T cells enriched from blood (not recorded which). The receptors here all came from a man aged 25 to 40 with acute COVID-19.

This clone was picked up one time. V and J are TRBV2 and TRBJ1-1; TRBD1 matches at 9 bases. Germline lookup yields CDR1 SNHLY and CDR2 FYNNEI. J gave up 7 bases and V 6 bases, and 3 bases lay outside the gene matches. The CDR3 sequence is 12 residues long. This CDR3 reads CASRMTGGEAFF. CDR3 nucleotide sequence: TGTGCCAGCAGGATGACAGGGGGTGAAGCTTTCTTT.

This rearrangement joins TRBV6-5 to TRBJ2-3, with 8 bases that match TRBD1. The CDR3 length is 15 residues. The J segment lost 0 bases and the V segment lost 6 bases, leaving 5 bases of the junction unmatched. Germline lookup yields CDR1 MNHEY and CDR2 SVGAGI. CDR3 sequence (DNA): TGTGCCAGCAGCAAATGGACAGGGAGCACAGATACGCAGTATTTT. It encodes CASSKWTGSTDTQYF.

The CDR3 here is CASSPGRFNEKLFF. Here the CDR3 DNA reads TGTGCCAGCTCACCAGGGCGTTTTAATGAAAAACTGTTTTTT. The chain employs TRBV18 and TRBJ1-4; the D is unclear. Germline V gene lookup returns CDR1 KGHSH and CDR2 LQKENI. The CDR3 runs to 14 residues. The germline V and J ends were trimmed by 2 bases and 4 bases, with 8 bases remaining between them.

The chain has TRBV2 and TRBJ2-3, with D possibly being TRBD2 (7 bases). Trimming cost V 8 bases and J 2 bases, with 17 bases left between them. The germline gives CDR1 SNHLY, CDR2 FYNNEI. The CDR3 sequence is 15 residues long. CDR3 in DNA: TGTGCCAGCCAAAGGCAGGCGGGGGCCACAGATACGCAGTATTTT. Residues: CASQRQAGATDTQYF. Full variable domain (rest looked up from reference TRBV2 and TRBJ2-3): EPEVTQTPSHQVTQMGQEVILRCVPISNHLYFYWYRQILGQKVEFLVSFYNNEISEKSEIFDDQFSVERPDGSNFTLKIRSTKLEDSAMYFCASQRQAGATDTQYFGPGTRLTVL.

J is TRBJ2-5 and V is TRBV20-1; TRBD2 matches at 8 bases. Losses at the gene ends were 3 bases for V and 1 base for J; bases not matched to a gene: 7. Germline assignment: CDR1 DFQATT and CDR2 SNEGSKA (reference sequence). This CDR3 has 15 amino acids. CDR3 in DNA: TGCAGTGCTAGTCCGAGCGGGGGTATCCAAGAGACCCAGTACTTC. It codes for CSASPSGGIQETQYF.

In this sample, this clone turned up once. This chain uses TRBV29-1 with TRBJ1-2, with 8 bases identical to TRBD1. Looked up from germline, CDR1 is SQVTM and CDR2 is ANQGSEA. CDR3 size: 12 residues. Trimming cost V 7 bases and J 4 bases; bases outside gene matches: 5. The CDR3 protein is CSEQGGGYGYTF. Here the CDR3 DNA reads TGCAGCGAACAGGGGGGAGGCTATGGCTACACCTTC.

The chain couples TRBV4-2 to TRBJ1-2; D might be TRBD1 (6 bases). The germline CDR1 and CDR2 sequences are LGHNA and YNFKEQ. Trimming cost V 1 base and J 3 bases, with 12 bases left between them. The CDR3 runs 15 residues. The DNA for the CDR3 is TGTGCCAGCAGCCAAGTCGCAGGGGACGACTATGGCTACACCTTC. This sequence encodes CASSQVAGDDYGYTF.

The chain has TRBV5-1 and TRBJ2-3; 8 bases line up with TRBD1. The germline V gene encodes CDR1 SGHRS and CDR2 YFSETQ. This CDR3 has 14 amino acids. Trimming cost V 4 bases and J 2 bases; bases outside gene matches: 3. DNA of the CDR3: TGCGCCAGCAGCAAGGGACAGGCCACAGATACGCAGTATTTT. This sequence encodes CASSKGQATDTQYF.

This chain uses TRBV3-1 (or the pseudogene TRBV3-2) with TRBJ1-6, with 8 bases fitting TRBD1. The V gene end was trimmed by 1 base and the J gene end by 9 bases; junction bases not matched to a gene: 8. CDR1 and CDR2 (germline): LGHDT, YNNKEL (reference sequence). The length of the CDR3 is 16 residues. The CDR3 coding sequence is TGTGCCAGCAGCCAAGTCGGACAGGGCTTGGTTTCACCCCTCCACTTT. Protein sequence: CASSQVGQGLVSPLHF.

This clone was counted between two and nine times. The rearrangement uses TRBV30 and TRBJ2-1; a weak D match, TRBD2 (5 bases). The ends were cut back, 0 bases at V and 9 bases at J, with 9 bases in the middle. Germline CDR1 reads GTSNPN; CDR2 reads SVGIG (reference sequence). This CDR3 has 12 residues. CDR3 amino acids: CAWSVFRGEQFF. CDR3 coding DNA: TGTGCCTGGAGTGTTTTCCGGGGTGAGCAGTTCTTC. Complete variable domain (other parts from reference TRBV30 and TRBJ2-1): SQTIHQWPATLVQPVGSPLSLECTVEGTSNPNLYWYRQAAGRGLQLLFYSVGIGQISSEVPQNLSASRPQDRQFILSSKKLLLSDSGFYLCAWSVFRGEQFFGPGTRLTVL.

The rearrangement uses TRBV24-1 and TRBJ2-7; 10 nucleotides match TRBD2. The CDR3 has 15 residues. With V trimmed by 4 bases and J by 6 bases, 8 bases remained unmatched. The V gene's germline CDR1 is KGHDR and CDR2 SFDVKD. CDR3 nucleotide sequence: TGTGCCACCAGTGACCCAAGCGGGGGGGCAGGCGAGCAGTACTTC. It yields the protein CATSDPSGGAGEQYF.

CDR3 protein: CASKRSLEPKSTGELFF. CDR3 in DNA: TGTGCCAGTAAGCGAAGTCTGGAGCCAAAGTCCACCGGGGAGCTGTTTTTT. V gene TRBV19 combines with J gene TRBJ2-2; D unresolved. CDR1 and CDR2 from the germline V gene are LNHDA and SQIVND (reference sequence). The CDR3 covers 17 residues. Trimming cost V 7 bases and J 4 bases, with 22 bases left between them.

The J gene is TRBJ1-3, the V gene TRBV28; 11 nucleotides line up with TRBD1. This CDR3 region has 17 residues. V gave up 4 bases and J gave up 1 base; unmatched junction bases: 6. CDR1 and CDR2 (germline): MDHEN, SYDVKM. This chain's CDR3 is CASSSSGTGGSGNTIYF. Here the CDR3 DNA reads TGTGCCAGCAGTTCTTCCGGGACAGGGGGGTCTGGAAACACCATATATTTT.

This chain uses TRBV12-5 with TRBJ2-5, with 7 bases fitting TRBD1. Losses at the gene ends were 1 base for V and 1 base for J; bases not matched to a gene: 0. Germline V lookup: CDR1 LGHNT, CDR2 FRNRAP. This CDR3 is 14 amino acids long. The DNA for the CDR3 is TGTGCTAGTGGTTTGGGGGACAGCCAAGAGACCCAGTACTTC. This translates into CASGLGDSQETQYF.

This sequence joins TRBV9 and TRBJ1-3; D gene ambiguous. The CDR3 extends over 15 amino acids. Trimming stripped 1 base from V and 0 bases from J, with 8 bases between. CDR1 is SGDLS, CDR2 YYNGEE, per germline. The CDR3 sequence is CASSVNPSSGNTIYF. The CDR3 DNA reads TGTGCCAGCAGCGTAAACCCCAGCTCTGGAAACACCATATATTTT.

The CDR3 DNA sequence: TGTGCTAGTAGCGGGGGTGCCGGGGAGCTGTTTTTT. Translation gives CASSGGAGELFF. The rearrangement uses TRBV12-5 and TRBJ2-2; 8 bases are a match to TRBD2. With V trimmed by 8 bases and J by 6 bases, 2 bases remained unmatched. The CDR3 runs 12 residues. Germline CDR1 LGHNT, CDR2 FRNRAP. The whole variable domain, filled in from reference TRBV12-5 and TRBJ2-2, reads DARVTQTPRHKVTEMGQEVTMRCQPILGHNTVFWYRQTMMQGLELLAYFRNRAPLDDSGMPKDRFSAEMPDATLATLKIQPSEPRDSAVYFCASSGGAGELFFGEGSRLTVL.

CDR3 bases: TGTGCCAGCGCGAGCGTGAACACTGAAGCTTTCTTT. Translation gives CASASVNTEAFF. The chain is built from TRBV6-5 and TRBJ1-1; no clear D. Per germline, CDR1 MNHEY and CDR2 SVGAGI. The CDR3 is 12 amino acids. V was shortened by 8 bases and J by 0 bases, with 7 bases between the two germline ends.

The chain employs TRBV28 and TRBJ2-1; possibly TRBD2 for D (6 bases). From germline, CDR1 is MDHEN and CDR2 SYDVKM. This CDR3 has 13 residues. Trimming took off 5 bases at V and 12 bases at J, with 17 bases between the two ends. The CDR3 DNA reads TGTGCCAGCAGTCCACCTGGGGGGACGTGGCAGTTCTTC. It yields the protein CASSPPGGTWQFF.

The rearrangement joins TRBV28 to TRBJ1-4, with D uncertain. CDR3 length: 12 residues. Germline assignment: CDR1 MDHEN and CDR2 SYDVKM. V was shortened by 4 bases and J by 5 bases, with 5 bases between the two germline ends. In DNA form, the CDR3 reads TGTGCCAGCAGTTCGCGGAATGAAAAACTGTTTTTT. As protein: CASSSRNEKLFF.

This chain links TRBV7-9 with TRBJ2-5; D unresolved. V was cut by 2 bases and J by 2 bases, with 9 bases left in between. Germline V lookup: CDR1 SEHNR, CDR2 FQNEAQ (reference sequence). This CDR3 has 14 amino acids. The CDR3 nucleotides are TGTGCCAGCAGCTTACAGCGTGTACAAGAGACCCAGTACTTC. Encoded protein: CASSLQRVQETQYF.

The chain combines TRBV6-5 with TRBJ2-7; 8 bases align to TRBD2. Trimming took 5 bases from V and 7 from J; bases not matched to a gene: 13. The germline V gene encodes CDR1 MNHEY and CDR2 SVGAGI. CDR3 size: 15 residues. The CDR3 here is CASSQSGGRFREQYF. The CDR3 DNA is TGTGCCAGCAGTCAGAGCGGGGGCCGATTCAGAGAGCAGTACTTC.

The table lists this clone with a count of one. V is TRBV29-1 and J is TRBJ2-7; D is possibly TRBD1 (7 bases). Per germline, CDR1 SQVTM and CDR2 ANQGSEA. V was trimmed by 7 bases and J by 8 bases, leaving 24 bases between them. CDR3 length: 14 residues. The CDR3 DNA follows: TGCAGCGCCGGAGGGGGGACAGATCCCTCCCAGCAGTACTTC. Translated: CSAGGGTDPSQQYF.

The chain is built from TRBV12-3 or TRBV12-4 and TRBJ2-3; tentatively, D is TRBD2 (6 bases). This CDR3 is built from 11 residues. The V end lost 11 bases, the J end lost 9 bases, and 15 bases lay between the germline ends. The CDR3 here is CAVPLGGTQYF. The CDR3 DNA reads as TGTGCCGTCCCGTTGGGGGGAACGCAGTATTTT.

V and J are TRBV2 and TRBJ1-2; D is unclear. The V end was cut by 6 bases, the J end by 0 bases, with 11 bases between. Germline assignment: CDR1 SNHLY and CDR2 FYNNEI. The CDR3 length is 14 residues. The CDR3 loop is CASSRDPTNYGYTF. In DNA, the CDR3 is TGTGCCAGCAGCCGGGATCCAACTAACTATGGCTACACCTTC.

The V call is TRBV29-1, the J call TRBJ1-5; D not resolved. The V gene's germline CDR1 is SQVTM and CDR2 ANQGSEA. V was shortened by 4 bases and J by 0 bases, with 4 bases between the two germline ends. The CDR3 length is 12 residues. The chain's CDR3 is CSVAGSNQPQHF. CDR3 DNA: TGCAGCGTTGCGGGTAGCAATCAGCCCCAGCATTTT.

Comment on this clone: Other DNA sequences of this sample code for an identical CDR3. The genes are TRBV5-1 and TRBJ2-3; D perhaps matches TRBD2 (5 bases). This CDR3 is built from 12 residues. Germline V gives CDR1 SGHRS, CDR2 YFSETQ. Trimming removed 0 bases from V and 6 bases from J, with 5 bases in between. The CDR3 reads CASSLVADTQYF. The CDR3 coding sequence is TGCGCCAGCAGCTTGGTAGCGGATACGCAGTATTTT. Drawing the rest from reference TRBV5-1 and TRBJ2-3, the complete variable domain is KAGVTQTPRYLIKTRGQQVTLSCSPISGHRSVSWYQQTPGQGLQFLFEYFSETQRNKGNFPGRFSGRQFSNSRSEMNVSTLELGDSALYLCASSLVADTQYFGPGTRLTVL.

The V gene is TRBV29-1, the J gene TRBJ2-5, with a weak D call TRBD2 (6 bases). This CDR3 comprises 13 residues. V lost 2 bases to trimming and J lost 4 bases, with 11 bases between them. Germline V gives CDR1 SQVTM, CDR2 ANQGSEA. CDR3 in amino acids: CSVEREAGETQYF. The CDR3 DNA is TGCAGCGTTGAAAGGGAGGCGGGAGAGACCCAGTACTTC.

The CDR3 nucleotides read TGCGCCAGCAGGGCTCATAGCGGGGGCGGTGAGACCCAGTACTTC. Translating gives CASRAHSGGGETQYF. This sequence joins TRBV5-1 and TRBJ2-5; TRBD2 agrees at 9 bases. The CDR3 length is 15 residues. With 5 bases clipped from V and 5 bases from J, the junction kept 10 bases outside the gene matches. Looked up from germline, CDR1 is SGHRS and CDR2 is YFSETQ.

This clone was seen once. The V call is TRBV5-4, the J call TRBJ1-1, with D possibly TRBD1 on 6 matching bases. Trimming took 6 bases from V and 4 from J, leaving 19 bases between them. The CDR3 covers 15 residues. CDR1 SGHNT and CDR2 YYREEE come from the germline V gene (reference sequence). CDR3 protein: CASTLGGRGSTEAFF. The DNA for the CDR3 is TGTGCCAGCACCCTGGGGGGGCGCGGTAGCACTGAAGCTTTCTTT.

This chain uses TRBV12-3 or TRBV12-4 with TRBJ1-3; D remains ambiguous. V was pared by 5 bases and J by 6 bases, with 8 bases between. The CDR3 runs 12 residues. DNA of the CDR3: TGTGCCAGCAGTCAAAACACAAACACCATATATTTT. Protein: CASSQNTNTIYF.

The chain links TRBV6-5 to TRBJ1-5, with 7 bases lining up with TRBD1. The germline V gene encodes CDR1 MNHEY and CDR2 SVGAGI. This CDR3 is built from 11 residues. V was clipped by 6 bases and J by 14 bases; unmatched bases: 7. The CDR3 loop is CASRKGGQEHF. In DNA form, the CDR3 reads TGTGCCAGCAGAAAAGGGGGCCAGGAGCATTTT.